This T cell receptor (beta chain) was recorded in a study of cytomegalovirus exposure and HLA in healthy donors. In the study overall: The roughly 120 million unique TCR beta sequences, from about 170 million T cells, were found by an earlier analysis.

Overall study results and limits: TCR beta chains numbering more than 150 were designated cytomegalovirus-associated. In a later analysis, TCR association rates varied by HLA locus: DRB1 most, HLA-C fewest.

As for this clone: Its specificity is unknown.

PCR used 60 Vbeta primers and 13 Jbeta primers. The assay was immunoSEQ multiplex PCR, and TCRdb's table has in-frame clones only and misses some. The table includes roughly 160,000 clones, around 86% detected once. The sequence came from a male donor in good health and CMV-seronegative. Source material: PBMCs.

The CDR3 loop is CASSLIPLDRPYEQYF. CDR3 sequence (DNA): TGTGCCAGCAGCTTGATCCCCCTTGACAGGCCCTACGAGCAGTACTTC. The chain carries TRBV11-2 and TRBJ2-7; D might be TRBD1 (6 bases). Germline V CDR1 and CDR2: SGHAT, FQNNGV. The ends were cut back, 3 bases at V and 2 bases at J, with 17 bases in the middle. CDR3 length equals 16 residues.